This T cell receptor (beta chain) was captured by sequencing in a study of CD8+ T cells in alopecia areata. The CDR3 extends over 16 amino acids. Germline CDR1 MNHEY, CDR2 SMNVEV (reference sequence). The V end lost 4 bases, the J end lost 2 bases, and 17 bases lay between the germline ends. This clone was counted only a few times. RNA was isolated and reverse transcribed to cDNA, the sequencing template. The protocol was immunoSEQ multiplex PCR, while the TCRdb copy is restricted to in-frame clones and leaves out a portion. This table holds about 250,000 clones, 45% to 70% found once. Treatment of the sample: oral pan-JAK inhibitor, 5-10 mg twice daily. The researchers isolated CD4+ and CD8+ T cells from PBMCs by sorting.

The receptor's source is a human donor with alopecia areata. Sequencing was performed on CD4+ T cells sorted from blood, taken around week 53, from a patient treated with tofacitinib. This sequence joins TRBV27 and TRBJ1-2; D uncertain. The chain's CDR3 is CASSWASLSGNYGYTF. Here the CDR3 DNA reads TGTGCCAGCAGTTGGGCCTCCCTATCTGGGAACTATGGCTACACCTTC.